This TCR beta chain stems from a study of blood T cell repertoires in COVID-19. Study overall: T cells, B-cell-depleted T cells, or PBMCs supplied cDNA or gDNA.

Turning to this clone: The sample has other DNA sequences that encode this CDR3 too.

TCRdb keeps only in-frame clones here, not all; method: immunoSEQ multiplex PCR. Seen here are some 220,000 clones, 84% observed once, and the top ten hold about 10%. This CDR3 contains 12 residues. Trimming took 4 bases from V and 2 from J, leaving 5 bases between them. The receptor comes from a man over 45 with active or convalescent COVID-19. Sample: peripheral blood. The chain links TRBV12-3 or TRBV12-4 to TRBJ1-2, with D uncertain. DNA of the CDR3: TGTGCCAGCAGTTCAGGAAACTATGGCTACACCTTC. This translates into CASSSGNYGYTF.